The clone carrying this TCR beta chain was seen only once. These data come from a study of T cell responses to AZD1222 COVID-19 vaccine. TCRdb keeps only in-frame clones here, not all; method: immunoSEQ multiplex PCR. The repertoire holds about 94,000 clones, with approximately 87% as singletons. This sequence originates from an adult who received the AZD1222 COVID-19 vaccine. The specimen comprised peripheral blood, sampled 28 days after the second AZD1222 dose.

This chain's CDR3 is CASSPDGYNEQFF. DNA of the CDR3: TGTGCCAGCAGCCCAGACGGGTACAATGAGCAGTTCTTC. The chain uses TRBV13 and TRBJ2-1; D is unclear. V was clipped by 5 bases and J by 4 bases, with 9 bases between them. Germline V gives CDR1 PRHDT, CDR2 FYEKMQ (reference sequence). The CDR3 has 13 residues.